This T cell receptor (beta chain) was sequenced for a study of blood T cells in healthy people across ages. A second PCR, run for about 7 to 11 cycles, used a sample-barcoded 5' primer plus a J-beta primer mix. TCRdb re-called the 5' RACE reads with MiXCR, one entry per CDR3 protein. Here the sample spans hundreds of thousands of distinct CDR3 sequences, roughly two fifths being singletons. Germline V gives CDR1 MNHEY, CDR2 SMNVEV (reference sequence). The CDR3 runs to 16 residues. V was cut by 6 bases and J by 5 bases, with 19 bases left in between. This clonotype was picked up a small number of times.

The V call is TRBV27, the J call TRBJ2-2; D might be TRBD2 (5 bases). The sample was blood. This clonotype was obtained from a man older than 75 in good health. The CDR3 sequence: CASRFQTGFGTGELFF. The DNA of the CDR3 is TGTGCCAGCAGATTCCAAACGGGGTTTGGGACCGGGGAGCTGTTTTTT.